The sequence of this TCR beta chain was determined in a study of cytomegalovirus exposure and HLA in healthy donors. General study findings and limits: HLA alleles showed associations with around 15,000 TCR beta sequences in a later analysis, at a 0.05 false discovery rate.

As for this clone: Its antigen is as yet unknown.

CDR3 length equals 17 residues. Germline trimming cut 8 bases from V and 5 bases from J; bases unmatched to any gene: 14. CDR1 is SEHNR, CDR2 FQNEAQ, per germline (reference sequence). Use of 60 Vbeta and 13 Jbeta primers characterized the PCR. Clones were read by immunoSEQ multiplex PCR, and TCRdb kept only the in-frame ones, dropping some. The sample holds about 82,000 clones, approximately 74% seen once. Sample: PBMCs. This TCR was recovered from a woman in her forties or fifties in good health and CMV-seropositive. The chain is built from TRBV7-9 and TRBJ2-1; TRBD2 matches at 11 bases. CDR3 DNA: TGTGCCAGCCTAACTAGCGGGAGCTTATTAGGGAACAATGAGCAGTTCTTC. Encoded protein: CASLTSGSLLGNNEQFF.